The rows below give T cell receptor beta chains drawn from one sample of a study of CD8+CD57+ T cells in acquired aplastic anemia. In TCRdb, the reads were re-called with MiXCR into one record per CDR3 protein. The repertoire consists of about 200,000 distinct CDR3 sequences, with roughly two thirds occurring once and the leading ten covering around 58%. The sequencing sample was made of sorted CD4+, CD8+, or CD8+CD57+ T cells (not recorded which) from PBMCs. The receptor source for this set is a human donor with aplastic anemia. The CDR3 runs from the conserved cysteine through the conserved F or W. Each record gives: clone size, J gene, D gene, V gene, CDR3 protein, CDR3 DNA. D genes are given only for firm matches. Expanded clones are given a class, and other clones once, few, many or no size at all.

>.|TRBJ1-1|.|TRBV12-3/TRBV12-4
CASSSQAQNTEAFF
TGTGCCAGCAGTTCACAGGCCCAGAACACTGAAGCTTTCTTT
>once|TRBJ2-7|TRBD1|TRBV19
CASSMDRGTYEQYF
TGTGCCAGTAGTATGGACAGGGGAACCTACGAGCAGTACTTC
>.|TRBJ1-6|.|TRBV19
CASSIGSTPLHF
TGTGCCAGTAGTATAGGATCGACACCCCTCCACTTT
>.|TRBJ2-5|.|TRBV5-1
CASSHRVGGAEETQYF
TGCGCCAGCAGCCACCGAGTGGGGGGGGCAGAAGAGACCCAGTACTTC
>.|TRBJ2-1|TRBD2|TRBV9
CASSYSSGGGEQFF
TGTGCCAGCAGTTATTCTAGCGGGGGCGGGGAGCAGTTCTTC
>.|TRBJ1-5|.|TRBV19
CASSITNSNQPQHF
TGTGCCAGTAGTATTACGAACAGCAATCAGCCCCAGCATTTT
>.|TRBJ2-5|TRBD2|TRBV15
CATSSGGRETQYF
TGTGCCACCAGCTCGGGGGGGCGGGAGACCCAGTACTTC
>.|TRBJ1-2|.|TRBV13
CASSLGQFYGYTF
TGTGCCAGCAGCTTGGGCCAGTTCTATGGCTACACCTTC
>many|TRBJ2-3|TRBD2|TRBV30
CAWSHGTISTDTQYF
TGTGCCTGGAGCCATGGGACTATTTCCACAGATACGCAGTATTTT
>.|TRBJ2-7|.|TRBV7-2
CASSLAGPNEQYF
TGTGCCAGCAGCTTAGCAGGGCCTAACGAGCAGTACTTC
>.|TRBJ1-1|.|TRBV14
CASSPKPGTPTEAFF
TGTGCCAGCAGCCCTAAGCCAGGGACACCCACTGAAGCTTTCTTT
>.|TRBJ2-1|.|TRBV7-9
CASSLASGGSYNEQFF
TGTGCCAGCAGCTTAGCGAGCGGTGGCTCCTACAATGAGCAGTTCTTC
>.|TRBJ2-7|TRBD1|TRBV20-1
CSAQDGTVPYEQYF
TGCAGTGCCCAAGACGGGACAGTACCTTACGAGCAGTACTTC
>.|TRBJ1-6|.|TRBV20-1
CSATPRGPLHF
TGCAGTGCTACCCCCCGCGGGCCCCTCCACTTT
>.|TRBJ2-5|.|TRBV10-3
CAISARPETQYF
TGTGCCATCAGTGCCCGCCCAGAGACCCAGTACTTC
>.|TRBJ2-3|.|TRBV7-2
CASSLRGQRFSTDTQYF
TGTGCCAGCAGCTTAAGGGGACAAAGGTTTAGCACAGATACGCAGTATTTT
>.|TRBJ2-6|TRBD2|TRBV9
CASSSPGGANVLAF
TGTGCCAGCAGCTCCCCCGGGGGGGCCAACGTCCTGGCTTTC
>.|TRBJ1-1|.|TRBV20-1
CSASSTGHTEAFF
TGCAGTGCTAGCAGTACAGGGCACACTGAAGCTTTCTTT
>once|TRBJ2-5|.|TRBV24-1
CAASDLRETQYF
TGTGCCGCCAGTGATTTGAGAGAGACCCAGTACTTC
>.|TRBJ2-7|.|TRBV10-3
CASDSDLYEQYF
TGTGCCAGCGACAGCGACCTCTACGAGCAGTACTTC
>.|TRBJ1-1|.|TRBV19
CASSIDVVAEAFF
TGTGCCAGTAGTATAGACGTCGTGGCTGAAGCTTTCTTT
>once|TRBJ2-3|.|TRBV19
CASLTRLGGTDTQYF
TGTGCCAGCCTAACCAGGTTGGGCGGCACAGATACGCAGTATTTT
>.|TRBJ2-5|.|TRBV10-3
CASSEAPGMGGPETQYF
TGTGCCAGCAGTGAAGCCCCAGGGATGGGGGGGCCAGAGACCCAGTACTTC
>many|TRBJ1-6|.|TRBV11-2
CASSPGSSPLHF
TGTGCCAGCAGCCCGGGGAGTTCACCCCTCCACTTT
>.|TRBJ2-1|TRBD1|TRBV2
CASSPGQGSDEQFF
TGTGCCAGCTCTCCGGGACAGGGTTCGGATGAGCAGTTCTTC
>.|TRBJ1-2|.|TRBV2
CASSEVGNNYGYTF
TGTGCCAGCAGTGAAGTCGGCAATAACTATGGCTACACCTTC
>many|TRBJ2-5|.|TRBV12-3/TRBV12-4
CASRTWGQETQYF
TGTGCCAGCAGGACCTGGGGGCAAGAGACCCAGTACTTC
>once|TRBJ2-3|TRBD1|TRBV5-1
CASSLFGDRSTDTQYF
TGCGCCAGCAGCTTATTCGGGGACAGGTCCACAGATACGCAGTATTTT
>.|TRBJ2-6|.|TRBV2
CASSEWAGANVLTF
TGTGCCAGCAGTGAATGGGCTGGGGCCAACGTCCTGACTTTC
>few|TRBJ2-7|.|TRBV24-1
CATSDPSDREGIEQYF
TGTGCCACCAGTGACCCCTCTGACAGGGAGGGGATCGAGCAGTACTTC
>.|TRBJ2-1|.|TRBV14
CASSQVIGNEQFF
TGTGCCAGCAGCCAAGTTATAGGCAATGAGCAGTTCTTC
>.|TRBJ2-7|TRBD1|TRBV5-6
CASNSGTARYEQYF
TGTGCCAGCAACTCCGGGACAGCCCGCTACGAGCAGTACTTC
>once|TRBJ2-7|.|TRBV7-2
CASSRVRRLSSYEQYF
TGTGCCAGCAGCAGGGTGCGCCGGCTAAGCTCCTACGAGCAGTACTTC
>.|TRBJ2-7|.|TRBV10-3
CAITPDSGHYEQYF
TGTGCCATCACTCCAGACTCCGGCCACTACGAGCAGTACTTC
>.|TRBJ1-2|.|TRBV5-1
CASSFLTANYGYTF
TGCGCCAGCAGCTTTCTGACCGCAAACTATGGCTACACCTTC
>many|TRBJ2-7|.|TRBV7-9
CASSSGLSYEQYF
TGTGCCAGCAGCTCGGGGCTCTCCTACGAGCAGTACTTC
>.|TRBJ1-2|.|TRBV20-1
CSAHRASDYGYTF
TGCAGTGCTCACCGGGCCAGCGACTATGGCTACACCTTC
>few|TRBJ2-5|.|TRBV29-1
CSVRATTTRETQYF
TGCAGCGTTCGCGCAACAACGACGCGGGAGACCCAGTACTTC
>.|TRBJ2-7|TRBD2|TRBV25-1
CASSEVGTSGYKQYF
TGTGCCAGCAGTGAAGTGGGGACTAGCGGCTACAAGCAGTACTTC
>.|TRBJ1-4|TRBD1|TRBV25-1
CASSDPTGSNEKLFF
TGTGCCAGCAGTGACCCGACAGGGTCTAATGAAAAACTGTTTTTT
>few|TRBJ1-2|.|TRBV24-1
CATSDPPTGKQSYTF
TGTGCCACCAGTGACCCCCCTACAGGGAAGCAAAGCTACACCTTC
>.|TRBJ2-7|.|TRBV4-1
CASSQGGWGDEQYF
TGCGCCAGCAGCCAAGGGGGATGGGGTGACGAGCAGTACTTC
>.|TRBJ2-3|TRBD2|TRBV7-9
CASSLTGAGGPSGADTQYF
TGTGCCAGCAGCTTAACAGGGGCGGGAGGGCCGTCCGGGGCAGATACGCAGTATTTT
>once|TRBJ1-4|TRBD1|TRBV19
CASSKGRGFEKLFF
TGTGCCAGTAGTAAGGGCAGGGGGTTCGAAAAACTGTTTTTT
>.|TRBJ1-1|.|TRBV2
CASSLQGATEAFF
TGTGCCAGCAGTCTACAGGGCGCCACTGAAGCTTTCTTT
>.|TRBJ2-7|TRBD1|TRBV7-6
CASSSQGLYEQYF
TGTGCCAGCAGCTCACAGGGGCTCTACGAGCAGTACTTC
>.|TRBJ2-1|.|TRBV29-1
CSAGSGTPGNSEQFF
TGCAGCGCCGGCTCGGGGACACCGGGAAACAGTGAGCAGTTCTTC
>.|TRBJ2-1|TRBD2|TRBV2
CASRARLAGSSYNEQFF
TGTGCCAGCAGAGCTCGACTAGCGGGGAGCTCCTACAATGAGCAGTTCTTC
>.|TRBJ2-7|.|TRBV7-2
CASTEGYEQYF
TGTGCCAGCACCGAGGGCTACGAGCAGTACTTC
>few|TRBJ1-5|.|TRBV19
CASSLARGGNQPQHF
TGTGCCAGTAGCTTAGCCAGGGGTGGCAATCAGCCCCAGCATTTT
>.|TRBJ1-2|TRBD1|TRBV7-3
CASSPQGAGYTF
TGTGCCAGCAGCCCACAGGGGGCGGGGTACACCTTC
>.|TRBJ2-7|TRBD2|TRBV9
CASSTGLAGTYEQYF
TGTGCCAGCAGCACGGGACTAGCGGGAACCTACGAGCAGTACTTC
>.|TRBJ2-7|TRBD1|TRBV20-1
CSAGGTGTYEQYF
TGCAGTGCGGGGGGGACAGGGACCTACGAGCAGTACTTC
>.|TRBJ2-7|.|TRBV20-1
CSARDGRHSPSYEQYF
TGCAGTGCTAGAGACGGGAGACACTCCCCCTCCTACGAGCAGTACTTC
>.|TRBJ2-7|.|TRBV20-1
CSARKGEGPHEQYF
TGCAGTGCTCGCAAGGGGGAGGGCCCTCACGAGCAGTACTTC